The present T cell receptor (beta chain) was sequenced within a study of glioma-infiltrating T cells (dated by TCRdb to the mid-2010s). Some background on the complete study: The low-grade gliomas were WHO grade II oligodendrogliomas or astrocytomas, while the glioblastomas were WHO grade IV tumors sampled at initial diagnosis rather than at recurrent diagnosis. Blood libraries targeted roughly 4.5- to 10-fold sequencing coverage of roughly 1 million peripheral T cells. Glioma patients received dexamethasone for six or fewer days before surgery. TCR alpha- and beta-chain repertoires were sequenced from glioma tissue, non-neoplastic brain tissue and matched peripheral blood mononuclear cells. Each tissue-infiltrating repertoire was compared with the same patient's peripheral blood repertoire to measure divergence between tissue and blood T-cell populations. Three low-grade glioma patients, about eight primary glioblastoma patients and three non-glioma patients contributing non-neoplastic brain tissue were included in the paired cohort.

Summary of the overall study and its limitations: In non-neoplastic patients, VJ-independent divergence between tissue and blood fell below expectation, whereas in all gliomas, and especially in low-grade gliomas, the divergence rose above expectation. Group comparisons rested on small numbers: three non-neoplastic, three low-grade glioma and several glioblastoma patients. A signature set of shared blood CDR3 motifs marked patients with low tissue-blood divergence and was depleted in highly divergent patients. Very few CDR3 sequences were found to be shared between tissue and blood, and this scarcity was attributed to high CDR3 diversity and limited sampling.

The iRepertoire nested amplicon-rescue multiplex PCR (arm-PCR) platform was used to amplify TCR alpha and beta CDR3 regions from RNA. For one-step reverse transcription and amplification, about 95-450 ng of tissue mRNA or PBMC total RNA was used as input. Following bead purification, Illumina adapters were added through a secondary multiplex PCR, and the libraries were then gel-purified between 200 and 400 bp. Libraries carried internal 6-nucleotide barcodes used for demultiplexing. Libraries were sequenced on an Illumina MiSeq with 2x220 or 2x250 nucleotide paired-end reads. The paper's processing steps were these. Paired reads were merged with FLASH 1.2.11 and aligned to the GRCh37 human genome with BWA-MEM before extracting TRA and TRB reads. V and J assignment used an IMGT-derived reference of cassette sequences and CDR3 motifs that included pseudogenes. Reads were translated in three frames, and productive CDR3s were defined by a C…FGXG motif without stop codons. Clonotypes were defined as unique combinations of V-J cassette pair and CDR3 amino acid sequence. Reads were filtered by Hamming distance, thresholded by each sample's sequence error rate in mapped regions. TCRdb handled the public reads itself, with Q25 trimming in fastp and clone calling in MiXCR, and kept productive beta chains. Rows merge per CDR3 protein into single entries with the most common DNA and genes. The V and J calls follow TCRdb's processing rather than the paper's. In all, the sample holds a few hundred thousand distinct CDR3 sequences, and 41% of those were seen once. The ten largest clones represent approximately 12% of the sample.

In the case of this clonotype: No antigen is known for it. The record has no base qualities; no much larger clone is one base away.

Its CDR3 holds 13 amino acids, cysteine through phenylalanine. This entry keeps only the CDR3 DNA: 39 bases, framed from base 1. V is shortened by 3 bases, J by 3 bases, and the region joining them spans 8 bases. Immediately after resection, surgical brain or tumor specimens were cryofrozen in liquid nitrogen, and peripheral blood cells were collected at the same time. The rearranged segments are TRBV12-3 or TRBV12-4 and TRBJ1-2; the D gene remains uncertain. The sequence came from a human donor with low-grade glioma or glioblastoma, undergoing nonglioma brain surgery, or in good health (not recorded which). The specimen was glioma tissue, nonneoplastic brain tissue, or PBMCs (not recorded which). For the CDR3, the sequence is CASSFKGYYGYTF. The base sequence is TGTGCCAGCAGTTTCAAGGGATACTATGGCTACACCTTC.